The sequence of this T cell receptor beta chain was determined in a study of cytotoxic CD8 clonotypes in ibrutinib-treated CLL. Study background: Enrolment comprised some 10 relapsed/refractory and more than 14 treatment-naive patients; 17 to 18 were IGHV unmutated. Samples showed on average about 250,000 productive templates and 80,000 to 100,000 productive rearrangements.

Per germline, CDR1 MDHEN and CDR2 SYDVKM. Trimming took 7 bases from V and 4 from J, leaving 17 bases between them. There are 15 residues in the CDR3. TCRdb's copy holds only in-frame clones and misses some; the assay was immunoSEQ multiplex PCR. This sample has approximately 74,000 clones, with 80% found just once. The chain carries TRBV28 and TRBJ1-3, with D tentatively TRBD1 (6 bases). The specimen was PBMCs, collected at disease progression, from a patient treated with ibrutinib. The receptor comes from a human donor with chronic lymphocytic leukemia. In DNA, the CDR3 is TGTGCCAGCACCGCGAGGGGGGGTGCGGGAAACACCATATATTTT. Residues: CASTARGGAGNTIYF.